This T cell receptor (beta chain) was captured in a study of naive and memory T cell subsets. The SP2 primer and nested alpha and beta constant region primers amplified ligated cDNA in four rounds. TCRdb analysed the 5' RACE reads with MiXCR anew, one entry per CDR3 protein. The repertoire holds 25,000 to 35,000 distinct CDR3 sequences, with approximately 15% as singletons. A UMI-containing oligonucleotide was joined by 3' ligation to the TCR cDNA template. Adult healthy volunteers gave 2.5 ml peripheral blood for whole-blood RNA. This clonotype was found many times. There are 16 residues in the CDR3. V was cut by 7 bases and J by 1 base, with 19 bases left in between. From germline, CDR1 is LNHDA and CDR2 SQIVND (reference sequence).

The chain is built from TRBV19 and TRBJ1-2; weak D call: TRBD1 (5 bases). The clonotype was recovered from a female donor in good health. The CDR3 protein is CASNQPRQFINYGYTF. CDR3 coding DNA: TGTGCCAGTAACCAACCCCGACAGTTTATTAACTATGGCTACACCTTC.